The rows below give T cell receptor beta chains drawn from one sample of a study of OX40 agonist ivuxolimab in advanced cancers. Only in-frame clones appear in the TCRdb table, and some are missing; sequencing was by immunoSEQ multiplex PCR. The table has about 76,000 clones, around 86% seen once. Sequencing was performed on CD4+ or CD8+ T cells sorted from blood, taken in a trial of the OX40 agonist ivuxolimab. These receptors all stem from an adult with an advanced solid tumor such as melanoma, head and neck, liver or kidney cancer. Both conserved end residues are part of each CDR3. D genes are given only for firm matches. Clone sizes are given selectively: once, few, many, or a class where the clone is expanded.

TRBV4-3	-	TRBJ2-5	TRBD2	TGCGCCAGCAGCCTAACAGCGGGGGAGACCCAGTACTTC	CASSLTAGETQYF
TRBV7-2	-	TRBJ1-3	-	TGTGCCAGCAGCTTTGAGATGGCTGGAAACACCATATATTTT	CASSFEMAGNTIYF
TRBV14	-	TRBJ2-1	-	TGTGCCAGCAGCCAGGGGTCGAGGGATGAGCAGTTCTTC	CASSQGSRDEQFF
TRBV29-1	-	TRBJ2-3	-	TGCAGCGTGAGGAGGGGTACAGATACGCAGTATTTT	CSVRRGTDTQYF
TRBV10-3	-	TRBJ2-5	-	TGTGCCATCAGTGACCCAGGGTGGGCGGGAGAGACCCAGTACTTC	CAISDPGWAGETQYF
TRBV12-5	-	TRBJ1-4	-	TGTGCTAGTGGTCCCCGACGCGGTGAAAAACTGTTTTTT	CASGPRRGEKLFF
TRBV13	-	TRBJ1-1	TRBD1	TGTGCCAGCAGCTTTCACAGGGGGAGAAACACTGAAGCTTTCTTT	CASSFHRGRNTEAFF
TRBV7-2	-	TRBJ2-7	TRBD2	TGTGCCAGCAGCTTACGGGGGAGGGACGAGCAGTACTTC	CASSLRGRDEQYF
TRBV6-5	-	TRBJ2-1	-	TGTGCCAGCAGGCGGACGGGGTTCGATGAGCAGTTCTTC	CASRRTGFDEQFF
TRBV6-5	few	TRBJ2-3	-	TGTGCCAGCAGTTTGCGAAAGCCCTGGGCAGATACGCAGTATTTT	CASSLRKPWADTQYF
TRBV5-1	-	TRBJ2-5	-	TGCGCCCGCAGCTTGGGGGTTGGGGGGTTAGAGCCACAAGAGACCCAGTACTTC	CARSLGVGGLEPQETQYF
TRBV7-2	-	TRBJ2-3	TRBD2	TGTGCCAGCAGCTTAGCGAAGCGGGGGGCTAACCCCCGAGATACGCAGTATTTT	CASSLAKRGANPRDTQYF
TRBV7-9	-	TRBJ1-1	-	TGTGCCAGCAACCATAACAAGAACATGAACACTGAAGCTTTCTTT	CASNHNKNMNTEAFF
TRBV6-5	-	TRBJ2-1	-	TGTGCCAGCAGTTTCGACGGGCATGAGCAGTTCTTC	CASSFDGHEQFF
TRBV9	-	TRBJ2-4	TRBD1	TGTGCCAGCAGCCCACAGACCGGGACAGGGGGCAACATTCAGTACTTC	CASSPQTGTGGNIQYF
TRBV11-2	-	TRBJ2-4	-	TGTGCCAGCAGCCAAACAGACGCCAAGGGAAACATTCAGTACTTC	CASSQTDAKGNIQYF
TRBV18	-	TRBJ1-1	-	TGTGCCAGCTCTTTCACACCTGGGGGGTTCACTGAAGCTTTCTTT	CASSFTPGGFTEAFF
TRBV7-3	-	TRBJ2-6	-	TGTGCCAGCAGCTGGGGTGGGTCTGGGGCCAACGTCCTGACTTTC	CASSWGGSGANVLTF
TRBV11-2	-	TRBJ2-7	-	TGTGCCAGCAGCCGGCCTGGGTACTACGAGCAGTACTTC	CASSRPGYYEQYF
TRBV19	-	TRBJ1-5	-	TGTGCCAGTAGTATAGTGGGACTTTCCAATCAGCCCCAGCATTTT	CASSIVGLSNQPQHF
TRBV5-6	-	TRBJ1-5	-	TGTGCCAGCAGCTTGAGGGGCCTGGGCCAGCCCCAGCATTTT	CASSLRGLGQPQHF
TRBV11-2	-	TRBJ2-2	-	TGTGCCAGCAGCTTAGATCCCGGGGGACCGAACACCGGGGAGCTGTTTTTT	CASSLDPGGPNTGELFF
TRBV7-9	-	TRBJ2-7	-	TGTGCCAGCAGCTTAGGAGAAGGGACCGAGCAGTACTTC	CASSLGEGTEQYF
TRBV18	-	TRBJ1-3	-	TGTGCCAGCTCACCAGGGGATAGTGGAAACACCATATATTTT	CASSPGDSGNTIYF
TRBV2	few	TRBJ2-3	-	TGTGCCAGCAGGGCCAGTGGGACCGACCAGCGGGATACGCAGTATTTT	CASRASGTDQRDTQYF
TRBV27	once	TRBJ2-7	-	TGTGCCAGCAGTTTTAATCCCAGGGTCCCCTCCTACGAGCAGTACTTC	CASSFNPRVPSYEQYF
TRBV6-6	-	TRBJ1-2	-	TGTGCCAGCAGTTACGGGAGCGTCGACTATGGCTACACCTTC	CASSYGSVDYGYTF
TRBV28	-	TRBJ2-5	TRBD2	TGTGCCAGCATCCCTGCGTCTAGCGGGAGTGGTACCCAGTACTTC	CASIPASSGSGTQYF
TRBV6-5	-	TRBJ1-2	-	TGTGCCAGCAGTTACTCGAGCCCCGGGGGGAACTATGGCTACACCTTC	CASSYSSPGGNYGYTF
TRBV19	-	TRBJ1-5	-	TGTGCCAGTAGTACGCCCCTTTCAGACGTCAGGCAGCCCCAGCATTTT	CASSTPLSDVRQPQHF
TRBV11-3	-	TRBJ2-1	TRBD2	TGTGCCAGCAGCCCATACCCCTATCCGCGGGAGGGGACCAATGAGCAGTTCTTC	CASSPYPYPREGTNEQFF
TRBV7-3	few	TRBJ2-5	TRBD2	TGTGCCAGCAGCCGGACTAGCGGTACTGCGGAGACCCAGTACTTC	CASSRTSGTAETQYF
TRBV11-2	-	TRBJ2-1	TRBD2	TGTGCCAGCAGCTTAGAACTAGCGGGAGTAAATGAGCAGTTCTTC	CASSLELAGVNEQFF
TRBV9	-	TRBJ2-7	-	TGTGCCAGCAGCCTTTGGGGGAACCCCTACGAGCAGTACTTC	CASSLWGNPYEQYF
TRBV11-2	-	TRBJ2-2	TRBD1	TGTGCCAGCAGCGGCGGGACAGGGAAACCCGGGGAGCTGTTTTTT	CASSGGTGKPGELFF
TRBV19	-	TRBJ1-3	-	TGTGCCAGTAGTACGGGGAGAAACAGGGCGGAATCTGGAAACACCATATATTTT	CASSTGRNRAESGNTIYF
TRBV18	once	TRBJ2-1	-	TGTGCCAGCTCACCACGGGCCGGGGACAGCGGGAGTAATGAGCAGTTCTTC	CASSPRAGDSGSNEQFF
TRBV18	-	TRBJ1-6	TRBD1	TGTGCCAGCTCATCAGAACAGGGGGGACGGTCCCCCCTCCACTTT	CASSSEQGGRSPLHF
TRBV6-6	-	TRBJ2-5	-	TGTGCCAGCAGTTCCCTGACCCTGCTCGGGGAGACCCAGTACTTC	CASSSLTLLGETQYF
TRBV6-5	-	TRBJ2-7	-	TGTGCCAGCAGTGGCAGTACCTACGAGCAGTACTTC	CASSGSTYEQYF
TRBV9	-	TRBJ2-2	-	TGTGCCAGCAGCGTAAGCAGGGGCACCGGGGAGCTGTTTTTT	CASSVSRGTGELFF
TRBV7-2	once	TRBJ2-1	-	TGTGCCAGCAGGACGCCACTCCCGAGCTCCTACAATGAGCAGTTCTTC	CASRTPLPSSYNEQFF
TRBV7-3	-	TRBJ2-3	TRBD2	TGTGCCAGCAGCTCGGGACTAGCGGGAGTGACCGATACGCAGTATTTT	CASSSGLAGVTDTQYF
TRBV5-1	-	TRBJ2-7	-	TGCGCCAGCAGCTTCGACGGGAGCTCCTACGAGCAGTACTTC	CASSFDGSSYEQYF
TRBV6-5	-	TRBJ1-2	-	TGTGCCAGCAGCCCGGACGTCGGCTATGGCTACACCTTC	CASSPDVGYGYTF
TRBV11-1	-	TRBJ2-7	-	TGTGCCAGCAGCTTATCCGTGCACCCCCCAACCTACGAGCAGTACTTC	CASSLSVHPPTYEQYF
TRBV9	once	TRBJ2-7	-	TGTGCCAGCAGCGTACACACAAGGGAGCAGTACTTC	CASSVHTREQYF
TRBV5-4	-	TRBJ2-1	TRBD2	TGTGCCAGCAGCTCCGGGGGGGCCGTCTACAATGAGCAGTTCTTC	CASSSGGAVYNEQFF
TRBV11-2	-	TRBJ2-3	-	TGTGCCAGCAGCTTAAGCCCCTCACAGGGAGATACGCAGTATTTT	CASSLSPSQGDTQYF
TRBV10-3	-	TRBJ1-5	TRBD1	TGTGCCATCAGTGCTCAAGGACAGGATTATCAGCCCCAGCATTTT	CAISAQGQDYQPQHF
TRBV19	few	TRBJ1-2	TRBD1	TGTGCCAGTAGTAGGACAGGGGATGGCTACACCTTC	CASSRTGDGYTF
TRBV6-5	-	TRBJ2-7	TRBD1	TGTGCCAGCACCCCTTTCGGGACAGGGGTACGCGAGCAGTACTTC	CASTPFGTGVREQYF
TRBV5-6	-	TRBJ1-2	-	TGTGCCAGCAGCTTTAAGTATGGCTACACCTTC	CASSFKYGYTF
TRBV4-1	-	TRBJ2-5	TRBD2	TGCGCCAGCAGCCAAGGGACGGGGGGGGTAAAGACCCAGTACTTC	CASSQGTGGVKTQYF
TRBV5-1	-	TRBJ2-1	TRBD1	TGCGCCAGCAGCTTGGACCCGGGACAGAACAATGAGCAGTTCTTC	CASSLDPGQNNEQFF
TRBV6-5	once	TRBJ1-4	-	TGTGCCAGCAGTTACTCCTACAGGGCTGAAAAACTGTTTTTT	CASSYSYRAEKLFF
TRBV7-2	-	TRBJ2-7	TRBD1	TGTGCCAGCAGCTTGTTGGGACAGGCCCCCTACGAGCAGTACTTC	CASSLLGQAPYEQYF
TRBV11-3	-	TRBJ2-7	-	TGTGCCAGCAGCTTAGGGAGCTCCTACGAGCAGTACTTC	CASSLGSSYEQYF
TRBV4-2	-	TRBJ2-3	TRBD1	TGTGCCAGCAGCCAAGGGAACAGGGGGTCGACAGATACGCAGTATTTT	CASSQGNRGSTDTQYF
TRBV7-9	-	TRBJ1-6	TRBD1	TGTGCCAGCAGCCTTCTGACAGGGCAATCACCCCTCCACTTT	CASSLLTGQSPLHF